This T cell receptor (beta chain) was captured in a study of human T cells and chemical hapten exposure. Study-level background: Weekly diphenylcyclopropenone doses were given to patients' scalps across the approximately 22-week study. Study results and limitations: Expanded TCR counts at PT1 went up together with patch test score, a positive correlation.

This clonotype showed up many times. The target antigen is unknown. This sample's time point: patch test 2, 6 weeks after DPC sensitization. As for treatment: therapeutic diphenylcyclopropenone sensitization with weekly scalp DPC. Using its own MiXCR run on the RACE reads, TCRdb lists one record per CDR3 protein. This table has about 110,000 distinct CDR3 sequences, about a tenth appearing once. The germline CDR1 and CDR2 sequences are SGHTA and FQGNSA. V trimming: 5 bases; J trimming: 7 bases; junction bases outside the gene matches: 9. The CDR3 sequence is 16 residues long. The source was whole blood, collected in connection with sensitization to the hapten diphenylcyclopropenone (DPC). The chain is built from TRBV7-2 and TRBJ2-2; 11 nucleotides line up with TRBD2. The source is a woman in her thirties or forties with alopecia areata. Some clones in this sample may be carry-over from other donors' samples. CDR3 DNA: TGTGCCAGCAGCCCCCCGGGACTAGCGGCGATCGGGGAGCTGTTTTTT. Amino acid sequence: CASSPPGLAAIGELFF. Full variable domain (rest looked up from reference TRBV7-2 and TRBJ2-2): GAGVSQSPSNKVTEKGKDVELRCDPISGHTALYWYRQSLGQGLEFLIYFQGNSAPDKSGLPSDRFSAERTGGSVSTLTIQRTQQEDSAVYLCASSPPGLAAIGELFFGEGSRLTVL.